The source of this T cell receptor beta chain is a study of OX40 agonist ivuxolimab in advanced cancers. Study as a whole: While on treatment, patients had intravenous ivuxolimab at 0.01 to 10 mg/kg every 2 weeks. Earlier treatment with anti-PD-1, anti-PD-L1 or anti-CTLA-4 was permitted, and under 50% had received some. Patients enrolled in dose escalation were diagnosed with hepatocellular carcinoma, melanoma, renal cell or head and neck cancer. There were three patients with partial responses, one having hepatocellular carcinoma and two cutaneous melanoma.

The trim removed 3 bases at V and 4 bases at J, leaving 7 bases unmatched. Germline V gene sequence: CDR1 LGHNA, CDR2 YSLEER. The CDR3 runs 15 residues. This table comes from immunoSEQ multiplex PCR, and its TCRdb copy is limited to in-frame clones, with some not included. The sample holds 40,000 to 60,000 clones, roughly 85% seen once. The chain carries TRBV4-3 and TRBJ2-7, with 9 bases matching TRBD1. The source material was CD4+ or CD8+ T cells sorted from blood, sampled in a trial of the OX40 agonist ivuxolimab. The receptor was derived from an adult with an advanced solid tumor such as melanoma, head and neck, liver or kidney cancer. The CDR3 is CASSHGTGRPYEQYF. The CDR3 DNA reads TGCGCCAGCAGCCACGGGACAGGGCGGCCTTACGAGCAGTACTTC.